This T cell receptor (beta chain) was recorded in a study of blood T cell repertoires in COVID-19. Across the study: Some COVID-19 samples were acute and others convalescent; all came from the United States, Italy and Spain. Sources were T cells, B-cell-depleted T cells, or PBMCs; the material itself was cDNA or gDNA.

This CDR3 spans 14 amino acids. V shed 4 bases, J shed 1 base, and the junction held 2 bases outside the gene matches. Per germline, CDR1 KGHSY and CDR2 FQNENV. Methods used by the authors: The assay estimated nucleated cells by amplifying reference gene primers. Sequenced by immunoSEQ multiplex PCR; TCRdb stores in-frame clones only, minus some. The V and J calls and clone size are taken from that table; D and trimming were inferred from the DNA. The sample includes about 90,000 clones, approximately 86% of them seen just once. This sequence joins TRBV16 and TRBJ1-1, with TRBD1 matching 8 bases. The sample consisted of peripheral blood. The TCR was taken from a woman between 70 and 85 years old with active or convalescent COVID-19. The CDR3 DNA is TGTGCCAGCAGCCGACAGGGGTGGAACACTGAAGCTTTCTTT. Translation: CASSRQGWNTEAFF.